The rows below give T cell receptor beta chains drawn from one sample of a study of blood T cell repertoires in COVID-19. Clones were read by immunoSEQ multiplex PCR, and TCRdb kept only the in-frame ones, dropping some. Of about 83,000 clones listed, about 88% were seen once; the top ten hold more than 15%. Sequencing was performed on peripheral blood. These receptors were obtained from a woman aged 80 or over with active or convalescent COVID-19. The CDR3 runs from the conserved cysteine through the conserved F or W. D genes are given only for firm matches. Size is stated for part of the rows, as once, few or many counts, or as a class when the clone is expanded.

CDR3 | DNA | J | D | size | V
CASSPGGHTDTQYF | TGTGCCAGCAGCCCGGGGGGCCATACAGATACGCAGTATTTT | TRBJ2-3 | . | . | TRBV7-2
CASSLSPGGYNEQFF | TGCGCCAGCAGCTTGTCGCCGGGAGGGTACAATGAGCAGTTCTTC | TRBJ2-1 | TRBD2 | . | TRBV5-1
CASSALLVGTGELFF | TGTGCCAGCAGCGCCCTTTTGGTCGGCACCGGGGAGCTGTTTTTT | TRBJ2-2 | . | . | TRBV9
CASSLQGTYEQYF | TGTGCCAGCAGCTTACAGGGTACCTACGAGCAGTACTTC | TRBJ2-7 | . | once | TRBV7-9
CASSWTGGDTGELFF | TGTGCCAGCAGCTGGACAGGGGGCGACACCGGGGAGCTGTTTTTT | TRBJ2-2 | TRBD1 | once | TRBV2
CASSSGTGLNEQFF | TGTGCCAGCAGTTCCGGGACAGGGCTGAATGAGCAGTTCTTC | TRBJ2-1 | TRBD1 | . | TRBV27
CASSLAGKGGYTF | TGTGCCAGCAGCTTAGCGGGGAAGGGTGGCTACACCTTC | TRBJ1-2 | . | . | TRBV5-6
CASSGVAGLPGDTGELFF | TGTGCCAGCAGCGGGGTAGCGGGGCTGCCTGGGGACACCGGGGAGCTGTTTTTT | TRBJ2-2 | TRBD2 | . | TRBV9
CASNLNTEAFF | TGTGCCAGTAATCTAAACACTGAAGCTTTCTTT | TRBJ1-1 | . | . | TRBV19
CASSYSPSGGNSPLHF | TGTGCCAGCAGTTACTCCCCTTCCGGAGGGAATTCACCCCTCCACTTT | TRBJ1-6 | . | . | TRBV6-5
CASSRDRTSGPYEQYF | TGTGCCAGCAGCCGGGACAGGACTAGCGGGCCGTACGAGCAGTACTTC | TRBJ2-7 | TRBD2 | . | TRBV4-2
CASSPGGDTEAFF | TGTGCCAGCTCGCCGGGGGGGGACACTGAAGCTTTCTTT | TRBJ1-1 | . | . | TRBV18
CASSLGRQGFGTNEKLFF | TGTGCCAGCAGCTTAGGTAGACAGGGCTTCGGAACTAATGAAAAACTGTTTTTT | TRBJ1-4 | TRBD1 | . | TRBV11-2
CASSGTSGGLPSTDTQYF | TGTGCCAGCAGCGGCACTAGCGGGGGGCTTCCTAGCACAGATACGCAGTATTTT | TRBJ2-3 | TRBD2 | . | TRBV13
CSASKLAGGPSSYNEQFF | TGCAGTGCTAGTAAACTAGCGGGGGGGCCTAGCTCCTACAATGAGCAGTTCTTC | TRBJ2-1 | TRBD2 | . | TRBV20-1
CAISSWRGGYTF | TGTGCCATTTCCTCGTGGAGAGGGGGCTACACCTTC | TRBJ1-2 | . | few | TRBV21-1
CASTTGLTEAFF | TGTGCCAGCACGACAGGACTCACTGAAGCTTTCTTT | TRBJ1-1 | . | . | TRBV25-1